The clone carrying this T cell receptor beta chain was seen ten or more times. Its antigen remains unidentified. This entry belongs to a study of spatial heterogeneity in lung cancer. Study-wide results and limits: There were more appearances of ubiquitous expanded tumor TCRs in blood at resection than at follow-up.

Single TCR cDNA molecules each had their own unique molecular identifier. TCRdb used MiXCR to reprocess the 5' RACE reads, holding one entry per CDR3 protein. The sample includes tens of thousands of distinct CDR3 sequences, 8% of them seen just once. This CDR3 is 14 amino acids long. CDR1 is SGHRS and CDR2 is YFSETQ in the germline V gene. V was clipped by 0 bases and J by 1 base, with 7 bases between them. The time point is: sample taken at primary tumor resection. Whole RNA, which was extracted from tumor, nontumor lung tissue or frozen PBMC, was sequenced without any cell sorting. Sequencing was performed on PBMCs, taken at surgery. This clonotype was sampled from a male donor with early-stage non-small cell lung cancer. The gene calls are TRBV5-1 and TRBJ2-5; D ambiguous. The CDR3 region has the DNA TGCGCCAGCAGCTTGGGCCTGCTCCAAGAGACCCAGTACTTC. Its translation is CASSLGLLQETQYF.